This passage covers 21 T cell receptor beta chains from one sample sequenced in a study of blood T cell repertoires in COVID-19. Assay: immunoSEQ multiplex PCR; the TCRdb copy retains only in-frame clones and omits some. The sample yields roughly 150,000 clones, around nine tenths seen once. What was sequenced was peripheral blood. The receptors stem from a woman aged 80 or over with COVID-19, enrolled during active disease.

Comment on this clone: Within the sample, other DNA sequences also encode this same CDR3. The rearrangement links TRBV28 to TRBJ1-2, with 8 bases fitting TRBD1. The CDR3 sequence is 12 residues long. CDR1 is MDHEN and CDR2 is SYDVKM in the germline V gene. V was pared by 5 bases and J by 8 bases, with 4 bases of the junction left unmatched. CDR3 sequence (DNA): TGTGCCAGCAGTCTTAACAGGGGGGGCTACACCTTC. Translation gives CASSLNRGGYTF.

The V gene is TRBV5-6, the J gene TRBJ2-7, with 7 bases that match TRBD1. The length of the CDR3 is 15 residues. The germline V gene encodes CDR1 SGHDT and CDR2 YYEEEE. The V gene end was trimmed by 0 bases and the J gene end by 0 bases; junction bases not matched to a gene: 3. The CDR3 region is CASSLVAGGSYEQYF. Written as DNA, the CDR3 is TGTGCCAGCAGCTTGGTAGCAGGGGGCTCCTACGAGCAGTACTTC.

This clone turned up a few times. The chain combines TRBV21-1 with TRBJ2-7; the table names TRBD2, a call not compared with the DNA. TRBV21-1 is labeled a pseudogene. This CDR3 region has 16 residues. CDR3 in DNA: TGTGCCAGCAGCAAGAAGGCGGGACTAGCGTTGGACGAGCAGTACTTC. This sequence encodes CASSKKAGLALDEQYF.

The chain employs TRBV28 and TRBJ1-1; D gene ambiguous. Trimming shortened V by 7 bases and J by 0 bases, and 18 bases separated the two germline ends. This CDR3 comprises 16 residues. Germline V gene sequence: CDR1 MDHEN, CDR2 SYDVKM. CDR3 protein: CASTPREGWMNTEAFF. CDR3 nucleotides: TGTGCCAGCACCCCGAGGGAGGGCTGGATGAACACTGAAGCTTTCTTT.

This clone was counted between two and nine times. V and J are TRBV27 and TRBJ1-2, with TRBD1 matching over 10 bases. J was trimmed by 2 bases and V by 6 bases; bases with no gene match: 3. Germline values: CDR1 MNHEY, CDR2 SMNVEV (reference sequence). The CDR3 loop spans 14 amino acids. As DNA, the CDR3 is TGTGCCAGCAGACCGACAGGGGGCAACTATGGCTACACCTTC. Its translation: CASRPTGGNYGYTF.

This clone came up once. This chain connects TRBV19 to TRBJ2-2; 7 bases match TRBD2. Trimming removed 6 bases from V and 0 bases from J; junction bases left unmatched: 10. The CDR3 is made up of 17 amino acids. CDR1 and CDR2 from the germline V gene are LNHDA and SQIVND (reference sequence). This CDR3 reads CASRLPNSGANTGELFF. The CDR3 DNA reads TGTGCCAGTAGACTACCCAACAGCGGGGCGAACACCGGGGAGCTGTTTTTT.

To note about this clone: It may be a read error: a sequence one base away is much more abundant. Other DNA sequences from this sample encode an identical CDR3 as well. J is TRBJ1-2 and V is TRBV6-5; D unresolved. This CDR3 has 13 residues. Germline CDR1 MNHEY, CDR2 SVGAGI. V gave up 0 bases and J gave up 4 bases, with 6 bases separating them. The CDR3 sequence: CASSYSTGYGYTF. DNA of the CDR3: TGTGCCAGCAGTTACTCGACGGGCTATGGCTACACCTTC.

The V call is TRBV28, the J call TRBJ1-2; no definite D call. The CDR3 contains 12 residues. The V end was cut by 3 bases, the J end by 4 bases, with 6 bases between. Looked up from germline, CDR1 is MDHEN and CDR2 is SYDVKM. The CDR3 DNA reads TGTGCCAGCAGTTTTAACAGCTATGGCTACACCTTC. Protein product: CASSFNSYGYTF.

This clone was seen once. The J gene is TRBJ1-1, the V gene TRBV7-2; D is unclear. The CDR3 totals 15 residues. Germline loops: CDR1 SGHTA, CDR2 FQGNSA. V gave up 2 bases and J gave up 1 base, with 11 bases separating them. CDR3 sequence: CASSLSPGGNTEAFF. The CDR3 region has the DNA TGTGCCAGCAGCTTAAGTCCCGGCGGGAACACTGAAGCTTTCTTT. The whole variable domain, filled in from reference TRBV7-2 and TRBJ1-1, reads GAGVSQSPSNKVTEKGKDVELRCDPISGHTALYWYRQSLGQGLEFLIYFQGNSAPDKSGLPSDRFSAERTGGSVSTLTIQRTQQEDSAVYLCASSLSPGGNTEAFFGQGTRLTVV.

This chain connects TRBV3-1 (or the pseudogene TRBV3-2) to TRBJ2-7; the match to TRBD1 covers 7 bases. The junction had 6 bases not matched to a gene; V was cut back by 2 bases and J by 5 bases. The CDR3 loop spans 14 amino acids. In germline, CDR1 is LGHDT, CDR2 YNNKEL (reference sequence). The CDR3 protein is CASSQNPTGNEQYF. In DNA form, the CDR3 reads TGTGCCAGCAGCCAAAACCCGACAGGGAACGAGCAGTACTTC.

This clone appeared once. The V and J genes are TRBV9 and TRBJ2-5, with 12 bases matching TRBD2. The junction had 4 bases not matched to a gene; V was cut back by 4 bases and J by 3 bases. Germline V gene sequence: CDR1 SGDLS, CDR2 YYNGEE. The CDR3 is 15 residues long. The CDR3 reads CASSPGLAGKETQYF. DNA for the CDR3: TGTGCCAGCAGCCCAGGACTAGCGGGAAAAGAGACCCAGTACTTC.

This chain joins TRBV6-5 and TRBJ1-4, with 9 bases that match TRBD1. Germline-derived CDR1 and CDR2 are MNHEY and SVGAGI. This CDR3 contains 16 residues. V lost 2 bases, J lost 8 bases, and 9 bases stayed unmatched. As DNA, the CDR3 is TGTGCCAGCAGTTACCGCCCGGGACAGGGAACCGAAAAACTGTTTTTT. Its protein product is CASSYRPGQGTEKLFF.

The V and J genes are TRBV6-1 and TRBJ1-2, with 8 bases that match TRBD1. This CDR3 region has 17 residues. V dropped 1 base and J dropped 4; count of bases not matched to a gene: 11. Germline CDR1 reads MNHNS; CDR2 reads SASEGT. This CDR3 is CASSEGSLGTGPYGYTF. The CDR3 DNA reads TGTGCCAGCAGTGAAGGTTCCCTCGGGACAGGTCCCTATGGCTACACCTTC.

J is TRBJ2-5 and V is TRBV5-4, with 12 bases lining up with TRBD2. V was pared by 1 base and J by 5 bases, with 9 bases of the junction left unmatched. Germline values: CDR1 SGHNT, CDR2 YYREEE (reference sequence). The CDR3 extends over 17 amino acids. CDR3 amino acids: CASSLSGTSGWGETQYF. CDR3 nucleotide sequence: TGTGCCAGCAGCTTGAGTGGGACTAGCGGGTGGGGGGAGACCCAGTACTTC.

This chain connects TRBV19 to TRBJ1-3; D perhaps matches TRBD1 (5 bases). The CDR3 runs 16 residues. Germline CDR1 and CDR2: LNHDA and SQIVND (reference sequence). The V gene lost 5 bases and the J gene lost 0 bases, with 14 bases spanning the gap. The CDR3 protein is CASSPRQRLSGNTIYF. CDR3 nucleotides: TGTGCCAGTAGTCCTCGACAGAGACTCTCTGGAAACACCATATATTTT.

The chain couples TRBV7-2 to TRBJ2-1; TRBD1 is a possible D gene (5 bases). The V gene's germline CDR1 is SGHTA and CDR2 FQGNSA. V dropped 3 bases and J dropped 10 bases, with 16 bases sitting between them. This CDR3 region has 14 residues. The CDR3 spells CASSFLGQSREQFF. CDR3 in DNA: TGTGCCAGCAGCTTTTTGGGGCAGTCAAGGGAGCAGTTCTTC.

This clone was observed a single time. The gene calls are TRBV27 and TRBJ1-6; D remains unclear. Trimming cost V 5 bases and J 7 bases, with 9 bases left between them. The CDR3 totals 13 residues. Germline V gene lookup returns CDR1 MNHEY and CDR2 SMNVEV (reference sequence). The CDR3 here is CASSSAVNSPLHF. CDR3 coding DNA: TGTGCCAGCAGTAGTGCAGTAAATTCACCCCTCCACTTT.

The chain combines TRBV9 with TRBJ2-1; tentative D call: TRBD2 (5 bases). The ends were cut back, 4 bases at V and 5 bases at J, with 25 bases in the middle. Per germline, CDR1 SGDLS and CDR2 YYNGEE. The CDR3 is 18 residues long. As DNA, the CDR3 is TGTGCCAGCAGCCTTAGCGAGAGAGCTGGCTCCACACACAATGAGCAGTTCTTC. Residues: CASSLSERAGSTHNEQFF.

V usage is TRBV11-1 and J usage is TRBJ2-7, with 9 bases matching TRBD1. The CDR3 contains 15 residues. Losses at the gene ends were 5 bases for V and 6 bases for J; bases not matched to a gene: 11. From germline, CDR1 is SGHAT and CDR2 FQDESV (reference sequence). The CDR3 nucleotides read TGTGCCAGCAGCATCCTCGCGGGACAGGGCCCCGAGCAGTACTTC. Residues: CASSILAGQGPEQYF.

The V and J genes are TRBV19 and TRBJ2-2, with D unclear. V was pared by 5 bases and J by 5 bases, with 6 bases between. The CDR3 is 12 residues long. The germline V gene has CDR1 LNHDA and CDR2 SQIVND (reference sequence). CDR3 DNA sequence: TGTGCCAGTAGTTTCTTGACCGGGGAGCTGTTTTTT. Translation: CASSFLTGELFF. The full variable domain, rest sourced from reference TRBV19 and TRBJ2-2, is DGGITQSPKYLFRKEGQNVTLSCEQNLNHDAMYWYRQDPGQGLRLIYYSQIVNDFQKGDIAEGYSVSREKKESFPLTVTSAQKNPTAFYLCASSFLTGELFFGEGSRLTVL.

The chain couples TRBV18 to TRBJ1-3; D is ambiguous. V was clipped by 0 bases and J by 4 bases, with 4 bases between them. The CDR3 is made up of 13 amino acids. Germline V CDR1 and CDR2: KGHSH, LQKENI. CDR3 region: CASSPPGGNTIYF. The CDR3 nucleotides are TGTGCCAGCTCACCACCGGGCGGAAACACCATATATTTT.